Listed below are T cell receptor beta chains from one sample, sequenced in a study of cytomegalovirus exposure and HLA in healthy donors. Some clones are missing from TCRdb's copy, which holds only in-frame ones; the method was immunoSEQ multiplex PCR. The sample contains 120,000 to 150,000 clones, 86% of which appear only once. Sequenced material: PBMCs. These receptors all stem from a man between 18 and 29 years old in good health and CMV-seronegative. Each CDR3 is given with its conserved first and last residue. Each record gives: V gene, clone size, J gene, D gene, CDR3 protein, CDR3 DNA. D genes are given only for firm matches. A row's size may be missing; if present it is once, few, many or a size class.

TRBV2,NA,TRBJ2-2,NA,CASSEGSGVTGELFF,TGTGCCAGCAGTGAGGGCTCAGGGGTCACCGGGGAGCTGTTTTTT
TRBV29-1,NA,TRBJ1-3,NA,CSVGQMGSGNTIYF,TGCAGCGTAGGACAGATGGGCTCTGGAAACACCATATATTTT
TRBV7-2,once,TRBJ2-7,NA,CASSLGVGRTYEQYF,TGTGCCAGCAGCTTAGGAGTTGGCAGGACCTACGAGCAGTACTTC
TRBV18,NA,TRBJ2-3,NA,CASRGTDFTDTQYF,TGTGCCAGCCGCGGGACGGACTTCACAGATACGCAGTATTTT
TRBV27,NA,TRBJ2-7,TRBD2,CASSPNHLSGSNDEQYF,TGTGCCAGCAGTCCCAACCACCTTAGCGGGAGTAACGACGAGCAGTACTTC
TRBV27,NA,TRBJ2-4,TRBD1,CASSLNRGNIQYF,TGTGCCAGCAGTTTAAACAGGGGGAACATTCAGTACTTC
TRBV12-5,NA,TRBJ1-1,TRBD1,CASGLARGTGTTEAFF,TGTGCTAGTGGTTTGGCACGGGGGACAGGGACCACTGAAGCTTTCTTT
TRBV2,NA,TRBJ1-4,NA,CASSGGLNEKLFF,TGTGCCAGCAGTGGGGGCCTGAATGAAAAACTGTTTTTT
TRBV7-2,NA,TRBJ1-1,NA,CASSLTGRDTEAFF,TGTGCCAGCAGCTTAACAGGGAGAGACACTGAAGCTTTCTTT
TRBV7-9,NA,TRBJ1-5,NA,CASSLYGGRQINQPQHF,TGTGCCAGCAGCTTATATGGCGGGCGGCAGATCAATCAGCCCCAGCATTTT
TRBV4-1,NA,TRBJ2-2,NA,CASSQEGGVITGELFF,TGCGCCAGCAGCCAAGAGGGAGGTGTTATCACCGGGGAGCTGTTTTTT
TRBV4-3,NA,TRBJ2-7,TRBD2,CASSQGREWSEQYF,TGCGCCAGCAGCCAAGGGCGGGAGTGGTCCGAGCAGTACTTC
TRBV5-1,NA,TRBJ2-7,TRBD1,CASNGQGANEQYF,TGCGCCAGCAACGGACAGGGGGCAAACGAGCAGTACTTC
TRBV2,NA,TRBJ2-5,NA,CASRQGSSVETQYF,TGTGCCAGCAGACAAGGGTCTAGCGTGGAGACCCAGTACTTC
TRBV7-2,NA,TRBJ2-1,TRBD2,CASSFSGPYNEQFF,TGTGCCAGCAGCTTTAGCGGGCCCTACAATGAGCAGTTCTTC
TRBV6-1,few,TRBJ2-3,NA,CASSEYSGGTDTQYF,TGTGCCAGCAGTGAATACTCAGGGGGCACAGATACGCAGTATTTT
TRBV4-1,NA,TRBJ2-5,TRBD2,CASSQEQLTSGSSARETQYF,TGCGCCAGCAGCCAAGAACAGCTAACTAGCGGGTCAAGCGCCCGTGAGACCCAGTACTTC
TRBV7-2,once,TRBJ2-1,TRBD2,CASSLAAGVGEQFF,TGTGCCAGCAGCTTAGCAGCGGGAGTCGGTGAGCAGTTCTTC
TRBV2,NA,TRBJ2-5,NA,CASSQGIQETQYF,TGTGCCAGCAGCCAGGGCATCCAAGAGACCCAGTACTTC
TRBV5-1,once,TRBJ2-1,NA,CASSPDSAREQFF,TGCGCCAGCAGCCCAGATTCCGCCAGGGAGCAGTTCTTC
TRBV9,NA,TRBJ2-3,TRBD2,CASSVELAGPLTDTQYF,TGTGCCAGCAGCGTAGAACTAGCGGGGCCCCTCACAGATACGCAGTATTTT
TRBV18,NA,TRBJ2-3,TRBD2,CASTRAGGGTDTQYF,TGTGCCAGCACACGAGCGGGAGGGGGCACAGATACGCAGTATTTT
TRBV7-9,NA,TRBJ2-5,TRBD2,CASSFLAGAKETQYF,TGTGCCAGCAGTTTTCTAGCGGGAGCTAAAGAGACCCAGTACTTC
TRBV7-2,NA,TRBJ2-1,NA,CASSLSGRAPLSYNEQFF,TGTGCCAGCAGCTTAAGCGGTCGCGCACCCCTTTCCTACAATGAGCAGTTCTTC
TRBV7-9,NA,TRBJ2-7,NA,CASSVQGPRGVEQYF,TGTGCCAGCAGCGTTCAGGGCCCAAGGGGTGTCGAGCAGTACTTC
TRBV9,NA,TRBJ1-2,TRBD1,CASSVGGTGNYGYTF,TGTGCCAGCAGCGTAGGCGGGACAGGGAACTATGGCTACACCTTC
TRBV6-6,NA,TRBJ2-1,TRBD2,CASSSLGKRGYNEQFF,TGTGCCAGCAGCTCGCTCGGCAAGCGGGGTTACAATGAGCAGTTCTTC
TRBV9,NA,TRBJ2-7,TRBD2,CASSVGSGSVYEQYF,TGTGCCAGCAGCGTAGGGAGCGGGAGTGTCTACGAGCAGTACTTC
TRBV6-6,NA,TRBJ2-5,NA,CASSYRGQETQYF,TGTGCCAGCAGTTACCGGGGACAAGAGACCCAGTACTTC
TRBV6-1,NA,TRBJ1-3,TRBD1,CASSAVQGAIGNTIYF,TGTGCCAGCAGTGCCGTACAGGGGGCGATTGGAAACACCATATATTTT
TRBV27,NA,TRBJ2-6,NA,CASMTGSGANVLTF,TGTGCCAGCATGACAGGCTCGGGGGCCAACGTCCTGACTTTC
TRBV29-1,NA,TRBJ1-4,NA,CSVEDLGGWKEKLFF,TGCAGCGTTGAAGATCTTGGGGGCTGGAAGGAAAAACTGTTTTTT
TRBV9,NA,TRBJ2-2,TRBD1,CASSPSGTANTGELFF,TGTGCCAGCAGCCCTTCAGGGACAGCGAACACCGGGGAGCTGTTTTTT
TRBV2,NA,TRBJ1-2,NA,CASSDQFGYTF,TGTGCCAGCAGTGACCAGTTTGGCTACACCTTC
TRBV6-6,NA,TRBJ2-7,TRBD1,CATRPQGDHEQYF,TGTGCCACGCGACCCCAGGGGGACCACGAGCAGTACTTC
TRBV15,NA,TRBJ2-3,TRBD2,CATSRDLGRGGTDTQYF,TGTGCCACCAGCAGAGATCTCGGGCGGGGGGGCACAGATACGCAGTATTTT
TRBV27,NA,TRBJ2-2,TRBD1,CASSLWGGAPRGQGSGELFF,TGTGCCAGCAGTTTATGGGGTGGGGCGCCGCGGGGACAGGGCAGCGGGGAGCTGTTTTTT
TRBV29-1,NA,TRBJ1-2,NA,CSVASGGGYTF,TGCAGCGTAGCGTCGGGGGGGGGCTACACCTTC
TRBV4-3,NA,TRBJ2-5,TRBD2,CASSQDPGLAINQETQYF,TGCGCCAGCAGCCAAGATCCGGGACTAGCGATAAACCAAGAGACCCAGTACTTC
TRBV2,NA,TRBJ2-1,TRBD1,CASRGDRSNSYNEQFF,TGTGCCAGCAGGGGGGACAGGTCCAACTCCTACAATGAGCAGTTCTTC
TRBV15,NA,TRBJ1-2,NA,CATSPERQGLVGYTF,TGTGCCACCAGCCCAGAGCGCCAGGGGCTCGTTGGCTACACCTTC
TRBV19,NA,TRBJ2-6,NA,CASSVDSNSGANVLTF,TGTGCCAGTAGTGTCGACAGCAACTCTGGGGCCAACGTCCTGACTTTC
TRBV25-1,NA,TRBJ1-3,NA,CASSFQGGNTIYF,TGTGCCAGCAGTTTCCAGGGTGGAAACACCATATATTTT
TRBV5-6,NA,TRBJ2-7,NA,CASSLFTQYEQYF,TGTGCCAGCAGCTTGTTTACTCAATACGAGCAGTACTTC
TRBV5-1,NA,TRBJ2-5,TRBD1,CASRRGQQETQYF,TGCGCCAGCAGGAGGGGACAGCAAGAGACCCAGTACTTC
TRBV6-5,NA,TRBJ2-5,TRBD1,CASSQQGQGWKTQYF,TGTGCCAGCAGCCAACAGGGACAGGGGTGGAAGACCCAGTACTTC
TRBV6-1,NA,TRBJ2-3,NA,CASSENTRDTQYF,TGTGCCAGCAGTGAAAACACGCGGGATACGCAGTATTTT
TRBV28,NA,TRBJ2-1,NA,CASSSPGLSYNEQFF,TGTGCCAGCAGTTCTCCCGGACTGTCCTACAATGAGCAGTTCTTC
TRBV5-1,NA,TRBJ2-3,TRBD1,CASRGQGASDTQYF,TGCGCCAGCAGAGGACAGGGGGCGTCAGATACGCAGTATTTT
TRBV6-6,NA,TRBJ2-7,NA,CAGQQVVSSYEQYF,TGTGCCGGCCAACAGGTCGTGAGCTCCTACGAGCAGTACTTC
TRBV5-4,once,TRBJ2-1,TRBD1,CASSPGQGNEQFF,TGTGCCAGCAGCCCTGGACAGGGAAATGAGCAGTTCTTC
TRBV5-6,NA,TRBJ2-7,TRBD1,CASSFWDRGYDEQYF,TGTGCCAGCAGCTTCTGGGACAGGGGTTATGACGAGCAGTACTTC
TRBV4-2,NA,TRBJ2-2,NA,CASSQDFAGLWELFF,TGTGCCAGCAGCCAAGATTTTGCGGGGCTCTGGGAGCTGTTTTTT